The rows below give T cell receptor beta chains drawn from one sample of a study of blood T cell repertoires in COVID-19. Produced via immunoSEQ multiplex PCR; TCRdb's table is partial and in-frame only. The sample includes around 100,000 clones, around 90% of them seen just once. Sequenced material: peripheral blood. These receptors originate from a man aged 18 to 30 with COVID-19, enrolled during active disease. Both conserved end residues are part of each CDR3. The D gene is left open where the match is weak. Clone size is stated in some rows and not others, as once, few, many or a class when expanded.

d_call: TRBD2; j_call: TRBJ2-7; v_call: TRBV29-1; clone_size: -; cdr3_aa: CSVVLGRDRTSGRGEQYF; cdr3_nt: TGCAGCGTTGTATTGGGCAGGGACCGGACTAGCGGGAGAGGCGAGCAGTACTTC
d_call: -; j_call: TRBJ2-1; v_call: TRBV5-6; clone_size: -; cdr3_aa: CASSLGGPNEQFF; cdr3_nt: TGTGCCAGCAGCTTAGGAGGGCCCAATGAGCAGTTCTTC
d_call: -; j_call: TRBJ2-1; v_call: TRBV28; clone_size: -; cdr3_aa: CASKPSYNEQFF; cdr3_nt: TGTGCCAGCAAGCCTTCTTACAATGAGCAGTTCTTC
d_call: -; j_call: TRBJ2-7; v_call: TRBV5-4; clone_size: -; cdr3_aa: CASSLASGSYEQYF; cdr3_nt: TGTGCCAGCAGCTTGGCCAGCGGTTCCTACGAGCAGTACTTC
d_call: -; j_call: TRBJ1-5; v_call: TRBV7-2; clone_size: -; cdr3_aa: CASSLVVVGGQPQHF; cdr3_nt: TGTGCCAGCAGCTTAGTAGTGGTGGGGGGTCAGCCCCAGCATTTT
d_call: -; j_call: TRBJ1-5; v_call: TRBV9; clone_size: -; cdr3_aa: CASSAGTSSNQPQHF; cdr3_nt: TGTGCCAGCAGCGCGGGGACTTCTAGCAATCAGCCCCAGCATTTT
d_call: -; j_call: TRBJ1-1; v_call: TRBV10-3; clone_size: once; cdr3_aa: CAISDTESGNTEAFF; cdr3_nt: TGTGCCATCAGTGACACAGAGTCCGGGAACACTGAAGCTTTCTTT
d_call: -; j_call: TRBJ1-5; v_call: TRBV2; clone_size: -; cdr3_aa: CASSFRREGDQPQHF; cdr3_nt: TGTGCCAGCAGTTTTCGGCGGGAGGGGGATCAGCCCCAGCATTTT
d_call: -; j_call: TRBJ1-2; v_call: TRBV14; clone_size: -; cdr3_aa: CASSQRQRYGYAF; cdr3_nt: TGTGCCAGCAGCCAACGGCAGCGTTATGGCTACGCCTTC
d_call: -; j_call: TRBJ2-5; v_call: TRBV19; clone_size: -; cdr3_aa: CASSTGPEETQYF; cdr3_nt: TGTGCCAGTAGTACAGGTCCTGAAGAGACCCAGTACTTC
d_call: TRBD1; j_call: TRBJ1-6; v_call: TRBV4-3; clone_size: once; cdr3_aa: CASSQDLGQGKNSPLHF; cdr3_nt: TGCGCCAGCAGCCAAGATTTGGGACAGGGTAAAAATTCACCCCTCCACTTT
d_call: TRBD1; j_call: TRBJ1-2; v_call: TRBV28; clone_size: -; cdr3_aa: CASSKGQGVLGYTF; cdr3_nt: TGTGCCAGCAGTAAAGGACAGGGGGTTCTAGGCTACACCTTC
d_call: -; j_call: TRBJ1-1; v_call: TRBV12-3/TRBV12-4; clone_size: -; cdr3_aa: CASSLGLNTEAFF; cdr3_nt: TGTGCCAGCAGCCTGGGACTAAACACTGAAGCTTTCTTT
d_call: -; j_call: TRBJ2-1; v_call: TRBV7-9; clone_size: -; cdr3_aa: CASSVTAGQVYEQFF; cdr3_nt: TGTGCCAGCAGCGTAACAGCGGGTCAGGTCTATGAGCAGTTCTTC
d_call: -; j_call: TRBJ2-2; v_call: TRBV5-1; clone_size: -; cdr3_aa: CASSRGGITGELFF; cdr3_nt: TGCGCCAGCAGCCGAGGCGGGATCACCGGGGAGCTGTTTTTT
d_call: TRBD1; j_call: TRBJ2-1; v_call: TRBV28; clone_size: -; cdr3_aa: CASSSGTGVGNEQFF; cdr3_nt: TGTGCCAGCAGTTCCGGGACAGGGGTTGGCAATGAGCAGTTCTTC
d_call: TRBD1; j_call: TRBJ1-1; v_call: TRBV5-6; clone_size: -; cdr3_aa: CASSFRTGGTEAFF; cdr3_nt: TGTGCCAGCAGCTTTCGGACAGGGGGCACTGAAGCTTTCTTT
d_call: -; j_call: TRBJ1-1; v_call: TRBV5-6; clone_size: -; cdr3_aa: CASSFTTDDTEAFF; cdr3_nt: TGTGCCAGCAGCTTCACCACAGACGACACTGAAGCTTTCTTT
d_call: TRBD2; j_call: TRBJ2-1; v_call: TRBV7-2; clone_size: few; cdr3_aa: CASSFWTSGAYNEQFF; cdr3_nt: TGTGCCAGCAGCTTTTGGACTAGCGGGGCCTACAATGAGCAGTTCTTC
d_call: -; j_call: TRBJ1-4; v_call: TRBV4-3; clone_size: few; cdr3_aa: CASSQAAVNEKLLF; cdr3_nt: TGCGCCAGCAGCCAAGCCGCCGTTAATGAAAAACTGCTTTTT
d_call: TRBD1; j_call: TRBJ1-1; v_call: TRBV19; clone_size: -; cdr3_aa: CASSLQRDRVRMNTEAFF; cdr3_nt: TGTGCCAGTAGTTTGCAACGGGACAGGGTTCGGATGAACACTGAAGCTTTCTTT
d_call: -; j_call: TRBJ2-7; v_call: TRBV3-1/TRBV3-2; clone_size: -; cdr3_aa: CASGGTASYEQYF; cdr3_nt: TGTGCCAGCGGCGGGACAGCGTCCTACGAGCAGTACTTC
d_call: -; j_call: TRBJ1-1; v_call: TRBV4-1; clone_size: -; cdr3_aa: CASSHPLNTEAFF; cdr3_nt: TGCGCCAGCAGCCACCCATTGAACACTGAAGCTTTCTTT
d_call: TRBD1; j_call: TRBJ1-6; v_call: TRBV28; clone_size: -; cdr3_aa: CASRPLGTVNSPLHF; cdr3_nt: TGTGCCAGCAGGCCACTCGGGACAGTAAATTCACCCCTCCACTTT
d_call: -; j_call: TRBJ2-2; v_call: TRBV25-1; clone_size: -; cdr3_aa: CASSVEATGELFF; cdr3_nt: TGTGCCAGCAGTGTCGAGGCTACCGGGGAGCTGTTTTTT
d_call: TRBD2; j_call: TRBJ2-7; v_call: TRBV4-3; clone_size: -; cdr3_aa: CASSLGTSGTYEQYF; cdr3_nt: TGCGCCAGCAGCCTCGGGACTAGCGGCACCTACGAGCAGTACTTC
d_call: TRBD1; j_call: TRBJ2-7; v_call: TRBV7-2; clone_size: -; cdr3_aa: CASSRPGGYEQYF; cdr3_nt: TGTGCCAGCAGCCGCCCAGGGGGTTACGAGCAGTACTTC
d_call: -; j_call: TRBJ1-5; v_call: TRBV28; clone_size: -; cdr3_aa: CASRHYRDGRNQPQHF; cdr3_nt: TGTGCCAGCAGGCATTACAGGGATGGTCGCAATCAGCCCCAGCATTTT
d_call: TRBD1; j_call: TRBJ1-4; v_call: TRBV5-1; clone_size: -; cdr3_aa: CASSSGDRATNEKLFF; cdr3_nt: TGCGCCAGCAGCAGCGGGGACAGGGCAACTAATGAAAAACTGTTTTTT
d_call: -; j_call: TRBJ1-2; v_call: TRBV2; clone_size: -; cdr3_aa: CASSDKTGRPTGYTF; cdr3_nt: TGTGCCAGCAGTGACAAGACAGGTAGACCTACCGGCTACACCTTC
d_call: TRBD1; j_call: TRBJ1-1; v_call: TRBV7-2; clone_size: -; cdr3_aa: CASSPTSDRFTEAFF; cdr3_nt: TGTGCCAGCAGCCCGACCTCGGACAGGTTCACTGAAGCTTTCTTT
d_call: TRBD1; j_call: TRBJ1-1; v_call: TRBV10-1; clone_size: -; cdr3_aa: CASSADRGGTEAFF; cdr3_nt: TGCGCCAGCAGTGCCGACAGGGGTGGCACTGAAGCTTTCTTT
d_call: -; j_call: TRBJ1-1; v_call: TRBV29-1; clone_size: -; cdr3_aa: CSVGLSGGSTEAFF; cdr3_nt: TGCAGCGTTGGCCTCAGCGGTGGGAGTACTGAAGCTTTCTTT
d_call: TRBD2; j_call: TRBJ2-1; v_call: TRBV6-5; clone_size: -; cdr3_aa: CASSRGGLAWNEQFF; cdr3_nt: TGTGCCAGCAGTCGGGGGGGACTAGCATGGAATGAGCAGTTCTTC
d_call: -; j_call: TRBJ2-2; v_call: TRBV19; clone_size: -; cdr3_aa: CASTLGGADTGELFF; cdr3_nt: TGTGCCAGTACCCTAGGGGGGGCTGACACCGGGGAGCTGTTTTTT
d_call: TRBD1; j_call: TRBJ1-2; v_call: TRBV3-1/TRBV3-2; clone_size: once; cdr3_aa: CASSQDALTGLNYGYTF; cdr3_nt: TGTGCCAGCAGCCAAGATGCCCTGACAGGGCTTAACTATGGCTACACCTTC
d_call: TRBD1; j_call: TRBJ2-2; v_call: TRBV25-1; clone_size: -; cdr3_aa: CASSESGQVWLNTGELFF; cdr3_nt: TGTGCCAGCAGTGAATCAGGACAGGTCTGGCTAAACACCGGGGAGCTGTTTTTT
d_call: -; j_call: TRBJ1-1; v_call: TRBV7-6; clone_size: -; cdr3_aa: CASSLNPRQGFTEAFF; cdr3_nt: TGTGCCAGCAGCTTAAACCCTAGGCAGGGGTTCACTGAAGCTTTCTTT
d_call: TRBD1; j_call: TRBJ1-2; v_call: TRBV10-3; clone_size: -; cdr3_aa: CATSGTGALGYTF; cdr3_nt: TGTGCCACTTCCGGGACAGGGGCTTTAGGCTACACCTTC
d_call: -; j_call: TRBJ2-7; v_call: TRBV15; clone_size: -; cdr3_aa: CATSSFRAPGGAYEQYF; cdr3_nt: TGTGCCACCAGCAGCTTTCGGGCCCCCGGGGGAGCCTACGAGCAGTACTTC
d_call: TRBD2; j_call: TRBJ2-7; v_call: TRBV9; clone_size: -; cdr3_aa: CASSPRTSGSYEQYF; cdr3_nt: TGTGCCAGCAGCCCTCGGACTAGCGGATCCTACGAGCAGTACTTC
d_call: -; j_call: TRBJ2-7; v_call: TRBV3-1/TRBV3-2; clone_size: -; cdr3_aa: CASSQLGGGGLDYEQYF; cdr3_nt: TGTGCCAGCAGCCAACTTGGAGGGGGGGGTTTAGACTACGAGCAGTACTTC
d_call: -; j_call: TRBJ1-1; v_call: TRBV6-5; clone_size: once; cdr3_aa: CASKEGRNTEAFF; cdr3_nt: TGTGCCAGCAAGGAAGGGAGGAACACTGAAGCTTTCTTT
d_call: TRBD1; j_call: TRBJ1-2; v_call: TRBV28; clone_size: -; cdr3_aa: CASSSPGGAGYTF; cdr3_nt: TGTGCCAGCAGTTCCCCAGGGGGCGCAGGCTACACCTTC
d_call: TRBD1; j_call: TRBJ1-5; v_call: TRBV28; clone_size: -; cdr3_aa: CASSVPQGAGSNQPQHF; cdr3_nt: TGTGCCAGCAGTGTACCTCAGGGGGCTGGAAGCAATCAGCCCCAGCATTTT